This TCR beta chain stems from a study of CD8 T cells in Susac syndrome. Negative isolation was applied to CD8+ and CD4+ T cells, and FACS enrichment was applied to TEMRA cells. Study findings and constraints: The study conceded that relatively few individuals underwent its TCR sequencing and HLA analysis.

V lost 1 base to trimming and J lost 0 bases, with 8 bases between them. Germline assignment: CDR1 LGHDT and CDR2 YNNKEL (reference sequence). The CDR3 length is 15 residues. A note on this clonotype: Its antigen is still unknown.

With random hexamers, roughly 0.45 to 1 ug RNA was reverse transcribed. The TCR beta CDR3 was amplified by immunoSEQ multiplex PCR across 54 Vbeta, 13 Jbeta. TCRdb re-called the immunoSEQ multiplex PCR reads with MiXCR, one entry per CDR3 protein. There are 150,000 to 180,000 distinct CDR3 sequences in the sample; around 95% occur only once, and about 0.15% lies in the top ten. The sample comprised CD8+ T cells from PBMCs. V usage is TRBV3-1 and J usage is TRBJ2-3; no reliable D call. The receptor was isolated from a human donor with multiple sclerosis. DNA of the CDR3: TGTGCCAGCAGCCAAGCTCAGTATAGCACAGATACGCAGTATTTT. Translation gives CASSQAQYSTDTQYF.